The following is a TCR beta chain sequence with its context. These data originate in a study of shared clonotypes between healthy human individuals. Study background: A few men and two women, aged 18 to 49, were donors.

The CDR3 runs to 14 residues. Per the germline V gene, CDR1 is MNHNY and CDR2 is SVGAGI (reference sequence). Deletions cut 2 bases from V and 4 bases from J, with 10 bases between. Sorted subsets were amplified in replicate PCRs using approximately 0.2 ug DNA, around 30,000 T cell genomes. Profiled with immunoSEQ multiplex PCR; TCRdb holds only in-frame clones, not every one. The data hold 850,000 to 1,200,000 clones, with around four fifths observed a single time. Sequencing was performed on memory CD4+ T cells sorted from blood. As to subset: CD45RA-negative fraction. The clonotype originates from a man between 18 and 29 years old in good health. The V call is TRBV6-6, the J call TRBJ2-3, with D hard to call. The CDR3 DNA reads TGTGCCAGCAGTTACGGTGGGTCCGCAGATACGCAGTATTTT. It yields the protein CASSYGGSADTQYF.